What follows is one TCR beta chain and its context. The antigen is unknown. These data are taken from a study of a mutant IDH1 vaccine in newly diagnosed glioma. Germline V CDR1 and CDR2: ENHRY, SYGVKD. The V end lost 1 base, the J end lost 6 bases, and 6 bases lay between the germline ends. This CDR3 comprises 12 residues. The time point was: week 5, during vaccination. The study gave 300 ug of mutant IDH1 20-mer peptide per vaccine dose, with topical imiquimod. Astrocytomas that were new, WHO grade 3 or 4, IDH1-mutant and ATRX-lost were present in the donors. TCRdb keeps only in-frame clones here, not all; method: immunoSEQ multiplex PCR. This sample has about 83,000 clones, with around 90% found just once.

Sequences were derived from PBMCs, sampled from a glioma patient whose treatment included an IDH1 peptide vaccine. The receptor was isolated from a woman aged 45-65 years with glioma. The chain joins TRBV10-3 to TRBJ1-1; no clear D. The CDR3 protein is CAISELVAEAFF. DNA of the CDR3: TGTGCCATCAGTGAGTTGGTCGCTGAAGCTTTCTTT.